This entry concerns a single T cell receptor (beta chain). Its antigen remains unidentified. Sequenced by immunoSEQ multiplex PCR; TCRdb stores in-frame clones only, minus some. The table has around 300,000 clones, about 89% seen once. Regarding treatment: some 20 received Ad26.COV2.S at low or high dose, single or two shots; several received placebo; per-sample allocation not given. Day 63 after the first injection of vaccine or placebo was the sampling time. Adults aged 18-55 years in Boston included the donor. Germline lookup yields CDR1 MDHEN and CDR2 SYDVKM. V lost 6 bases and J 1 base, leaving 15 bases between the germline ends. The CDR3 runs to 15 residues. This sample was included in a study of Ad26.COV2.S vaccination and SARS-CoV-2 variants. Findings of the study overall: Relative to placebo recipients, vaccine recipients exhibited elevated spike-specific TCR breadth. Whether participants received vaccine or placebo, their non-spike TCR breadth was similar.

The gene calls are TRBV28 and TRBJ1-2; TRBD1 is a possible D gene (5 bases). The sample was peripheral blood, taken in a trial of Ad26.COV2.S vaccine versus placebo. The clonotype comes from a person between 18 and 59 years old who received the Ad26.COV2.S COVID-19 vaccine or a placebo. This chain's CDR3 is CASRLSGGVNYGYTF. For the CDR3, the DNA is TGTGCCAGCAGATTGTCGGGGGGGGTTAACTATGGCTACACCTTC.